This T cell receptor beta chain was sequenced during a study of cytomegalovirus exposure and HLA in healthy donors. On the study more broadly: Clustering assigned 81% of the approximately 390 genotyped donors to the Caucasian-associated ancestry cluster.

As regards this clone: Its antigen is not known.

The study's findings and limits: Later work found most CMV-associated TCR beta chains apparently HLA-restricted. Both high specificity and high sensitivity reportedly marked the classifier's diagnosis of cytomegalovirus status.

The PCR used 60 Vbeta and 13 Jbeta primers. The data were produced by immunoSEQ multiplex PCR, yet TCRdb's version contains in-frame clones alone and is incomplete. The repertoire includes nearly 110,000 clones, about two thirds of them detected once, and 2.5% to 3.5% sits in the top ten. Germline loops: CDR1 SGHVS, CDR2 FNYEAQ. V trimming: 5 bases; J trimming: 2 bases; junction bases outside the gene matches: 3. The CDR3 runs to 14 residues. The TCR comes from a female donor in good health and CMV-seronegative. The sequenced sample was PBMCs. V and J are TRBV7-6 and TRBJ2-5; 9 bases fit TRBD2. This CDR3 is CASSRLAGQETQYF. DNA for the CDR3: TGTGCCAGCAGCCGCCTAGCGGGACAAGAGACCCAGTACTTC.